This TCR beta chain was found in a study of glioma-infiltrating T cells. Overall study findings and caveats: Very few CDR3 sequences were shared between tissue and blood. Non-neoplastic patients had below-expected tissue-blood divergence, while all gliomas exceeded expectation.

The germline V gene encodes CDR1 MNHEY and CDR2 SVGEGT. This CDR3 comprises 12 residues. The V end lost 6 bases, the J end lost 13 bases, and 13 bases lay between the germline ends. Using RNA template, CDR3s of TCR alpha and beta were amplified with iRepertoire arm-PCR. Input was roughly 95-400 ng of tissue mRNA or PBMC total RNA. TCRdb re-called the multiplex PCR reads through MiXCR, storing one row per CDR3 protein. The repertoire consists of more than 110,000 distinct CDR3 sequences, with about 39% occurring once and the leading ten covering around a fifth. Only a few counts were recorded for this clonotype. Its specificity is not known.

Source material: glioma tissue, nonneoplastic brain tissue, or PBMCs (not recorded which). This chain links TRBV6-2 or TRBV6-3 with TRBJ1-6, with D possibly TRBD1 on 5 matching bases. The TCR sequence derives from a human donor with low-grade glioma or glioblastoma, undergoing nonglioma brain surgery, or in good health (not recorded which). CDR3 loop: CASRGPRDPLHF. CDR3 DNA sequence: TGTGCCAGCAGAGGCCCCCGGGACCCCCTCCACTTT.